This TCR beta chain was profiled in a study of cytomegalovirus exposure and HLA in healthy donors. General study results and limits: In a later analysis, productive TCRs from donors in an Asian-associated ancestry cluster reportedly carried fewer N-insertions than the cohort mean.

PCR used 60 Vbeta primers and 13 Jbeta primers. Sequencing was performed with immunoSEQ multiplex PCR; in TCRdb, only in-frame clones are kept and a portion is missing. The sample lists around 110,000 clones, 81% occurring once. Notes on this clone: Its specificity is not known.

V lost 4 bases, J lost 0 bases, and 6 bases stayed unmatched. Germline CDR1 and CDR2: SGDLS and YYNGEE. This CDR3 contains 16 residues. The sequence was collected from a woman in her twenties or thirties in good health and CMV-seronegative. This chain connects TRBV9 to TRBJ1-4; TRBD1 matches at 7 bases. What was sequenced was PBMCs. The CDR3 here is CASSLGQETTNEKLFF. CDR3 DNA sequence: TGTGCCAGCAGCCTTGGACAGGAAACAACTAATGAAAAACTGTTTTTT.